This T cell receptor beta chain was identified during a study of post-analysis software for immune sequencing data. Carried by the TCR beta cDNA libraries were unique molecular identifiers. One entry per CDR3 protein, called by TCRdb with MiXCR from the PCR reads. The table has around 700,000 distinct CDR3 sequences, approximately 60% seen once. To note about this clonotype: Antigen specificity is unknown.

Study-wide findings and caveats: Diversity measured as normalized Chao1 was significantly lower in multiple sclerosis patients than in controls.

The clonotype was recovered from a girl aged 2 to 9 with multiple sclerosis. The sample comprised blood.

Here the CDR3 reads CSARQALDFTDTQYF. In DNA, the CDR3 is TGCAGTGCTAGACAGGCGCTAGACTTCACAGATACGCAGTATTTT. The chain uses TRBV20-1 and TRBJ2-3; D uncertain. The CDR3 has 15 amino acids. Trimming left V 2 bases short and J 2 bases short, with 14 bases between. Germline V gene data show CDR1 as DFQATT and CDR2 as SNEGSKA (reference sequence).